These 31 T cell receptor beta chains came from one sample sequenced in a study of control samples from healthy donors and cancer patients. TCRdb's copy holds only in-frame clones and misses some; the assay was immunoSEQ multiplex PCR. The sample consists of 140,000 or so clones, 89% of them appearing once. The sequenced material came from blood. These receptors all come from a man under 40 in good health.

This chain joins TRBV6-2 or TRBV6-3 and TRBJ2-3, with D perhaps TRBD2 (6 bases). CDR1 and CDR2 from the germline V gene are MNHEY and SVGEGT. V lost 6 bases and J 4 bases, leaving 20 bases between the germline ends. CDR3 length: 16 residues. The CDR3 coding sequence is TGTGCCAGCAGCCCCCGGCGCGGGAAGGCCCCAGATACGCAGTATTTT. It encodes CASSPRRGKAPDTQYF.

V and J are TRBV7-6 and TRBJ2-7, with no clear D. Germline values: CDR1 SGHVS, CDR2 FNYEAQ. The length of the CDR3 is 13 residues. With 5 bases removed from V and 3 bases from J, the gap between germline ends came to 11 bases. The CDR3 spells CASSLGKGYEQYF. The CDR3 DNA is TGTGCCAGCAGCCTTGGGAAAGGCTACGAGCAGTACTTC.

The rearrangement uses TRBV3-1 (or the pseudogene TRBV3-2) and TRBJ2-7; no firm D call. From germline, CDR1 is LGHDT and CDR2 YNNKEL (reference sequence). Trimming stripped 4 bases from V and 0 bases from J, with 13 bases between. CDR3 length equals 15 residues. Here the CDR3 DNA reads TGTGCCAGCAGCCCAAGCGACGGAGCCTCCTACGAGCAGTACTTC. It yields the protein CASSPSDGASYEQYF.

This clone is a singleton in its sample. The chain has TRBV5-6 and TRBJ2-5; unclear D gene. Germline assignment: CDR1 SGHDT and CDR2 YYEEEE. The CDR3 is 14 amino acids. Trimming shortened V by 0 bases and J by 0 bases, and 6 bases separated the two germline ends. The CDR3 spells CASSLVGNQETQYF. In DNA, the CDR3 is TGTGCCAGCAGCTTGGTCGGCAACCAAGAGACCCAGTACTTC.

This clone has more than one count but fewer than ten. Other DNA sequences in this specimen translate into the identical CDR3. The chain's CDR3 is CASSRQGLTNEKLFF. The CDR3 DNA reads TGTGCCAGTAGTCGGCAGGGGCTAACTAATGAAAAACTGTTTTTT. The chain carries TRBV19 and TRBJ1-4; TRBD1 might be the D (6 bases). Trimming shortened V by 5 bases and J by 1 base, and 11 bases separated the two germline ends. The CDR3 loop spans 15 amino acids. Germline CDR1 and CDR2: LNHDA and SQIVND (reference sequence).

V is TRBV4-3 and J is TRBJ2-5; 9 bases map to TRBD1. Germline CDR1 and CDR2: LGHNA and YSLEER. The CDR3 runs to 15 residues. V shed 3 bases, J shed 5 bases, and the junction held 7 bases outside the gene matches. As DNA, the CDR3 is TGCGCCAGCAGCCAGAGGACAGGGGATTCCGAGACCCAGTACTTC. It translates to CASSQRTGDSETQYF.

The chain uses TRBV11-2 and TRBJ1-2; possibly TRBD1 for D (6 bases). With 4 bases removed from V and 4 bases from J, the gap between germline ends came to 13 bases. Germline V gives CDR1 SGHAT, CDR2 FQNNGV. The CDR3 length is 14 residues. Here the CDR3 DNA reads TGTGCCAGCAGCTCTTACGGGACATCCTATGGCTACACCTTC. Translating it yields CASSSYGTSYGYTF.

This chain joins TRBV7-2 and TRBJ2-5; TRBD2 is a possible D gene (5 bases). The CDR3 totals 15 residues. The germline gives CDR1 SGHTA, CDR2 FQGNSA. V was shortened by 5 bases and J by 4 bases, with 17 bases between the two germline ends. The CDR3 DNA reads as TGTGCCAGCAGCCGCCCGGGATGGCGTGGAGAGACCCAGTACTTC. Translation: CASSRPGWRGETQYF.

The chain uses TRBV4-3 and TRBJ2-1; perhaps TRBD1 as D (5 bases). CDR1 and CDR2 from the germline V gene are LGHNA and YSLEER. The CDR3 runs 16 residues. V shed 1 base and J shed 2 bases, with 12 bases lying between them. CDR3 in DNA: TGCGCCAGCAGCCAAGGACGGACAAAGGCCTACAATGAGCAGTTCTTC. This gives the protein CASSQGRTKAYNEQFF.

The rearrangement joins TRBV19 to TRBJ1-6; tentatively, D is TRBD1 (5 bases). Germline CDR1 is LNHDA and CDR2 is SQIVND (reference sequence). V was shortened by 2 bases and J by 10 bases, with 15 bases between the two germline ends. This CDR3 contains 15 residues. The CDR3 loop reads CASSIRGGVGSPLHF. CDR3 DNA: TGTGCCAGTAGTATAAGGGGAGGGGTCGGATCACCCCTCCACTTT.

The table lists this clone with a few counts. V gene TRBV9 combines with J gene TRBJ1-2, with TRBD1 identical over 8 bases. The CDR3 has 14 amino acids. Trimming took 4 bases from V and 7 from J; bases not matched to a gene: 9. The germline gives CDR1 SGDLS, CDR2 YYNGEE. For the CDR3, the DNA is TGTGCCAGCAGCCCTACAGGGGGGAGAGGTGGCTACACCTTC. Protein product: CASSPTGGRGGYTF.

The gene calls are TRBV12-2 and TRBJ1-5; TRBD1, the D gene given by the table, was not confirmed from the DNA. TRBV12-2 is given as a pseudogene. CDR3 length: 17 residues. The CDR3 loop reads CASRLARYRKWGQPQHF. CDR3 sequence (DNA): TGTGCAAGTCGCTTAGCGAGGTACAGGAAGTGGGGTCAGCCCCAGCATTTT.

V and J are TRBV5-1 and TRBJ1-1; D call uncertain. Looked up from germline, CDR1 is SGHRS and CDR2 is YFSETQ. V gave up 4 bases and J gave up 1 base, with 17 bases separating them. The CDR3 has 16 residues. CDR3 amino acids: CASSPLRAATNTEAFF. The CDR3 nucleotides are TGCGCCAGCAGCCCGCTAAGGGCAGCGACGAACACTGAAGCTTTCTTT. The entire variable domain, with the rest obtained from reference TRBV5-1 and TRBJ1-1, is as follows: KAGVTQTPRYLIKTRGQQVTLSCSPISGHRSVSWYQQTPGQGLQFLFEYFSETQRNKGNFPGRFSGRQFSNSRSEMNVSTLELGDSALYLCASSPLRAATNTEAFFGQGTRLTVV.

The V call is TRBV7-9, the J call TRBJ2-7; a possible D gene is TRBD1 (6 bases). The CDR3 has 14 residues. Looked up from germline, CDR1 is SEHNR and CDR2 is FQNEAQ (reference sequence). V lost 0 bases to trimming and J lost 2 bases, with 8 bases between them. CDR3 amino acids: CASSLARDTYEQYF. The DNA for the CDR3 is TGTGCCAGCAGCTTAGCCCGGGACACCTACGAGCAGTACTTC. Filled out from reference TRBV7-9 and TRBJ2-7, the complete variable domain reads DTGVSQNPRHKITKRGQNVTFRCDPISEHNRLYWYRQTLGQGPEFLTYFQNEAQLEKSRLLSDRFSAERPKGSFSTLEIQRTEQGDSAMYLCASSLARDTYEQYFGPGTRLTVT.

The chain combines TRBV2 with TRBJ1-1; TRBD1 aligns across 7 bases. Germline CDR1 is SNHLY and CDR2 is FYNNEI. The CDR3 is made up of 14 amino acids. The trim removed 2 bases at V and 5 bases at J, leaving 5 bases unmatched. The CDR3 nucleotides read TGTGCCAGCAGTGAAACAGGGGTGTATACTGAAGCTTTCTTT. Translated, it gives CASSETGVYTEAFF.

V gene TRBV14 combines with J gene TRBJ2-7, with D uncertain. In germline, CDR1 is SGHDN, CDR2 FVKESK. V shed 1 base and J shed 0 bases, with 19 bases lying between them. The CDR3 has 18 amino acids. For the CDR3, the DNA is TGTGCCAGCAGCCAAGGGAGACTTATCGGCGGTTCCTCCTACGAGCAGTACTTC. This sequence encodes CASSQGRLIGGSSYEQYF.

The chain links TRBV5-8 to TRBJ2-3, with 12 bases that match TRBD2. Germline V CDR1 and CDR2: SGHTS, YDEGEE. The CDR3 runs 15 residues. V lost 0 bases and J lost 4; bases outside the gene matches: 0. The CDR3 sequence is CASSLASGGADTQYF. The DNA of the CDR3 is TGTGCCAGCAGCTTGGCTAGCGGGGGGGCAGATACGCAGTATTTT.

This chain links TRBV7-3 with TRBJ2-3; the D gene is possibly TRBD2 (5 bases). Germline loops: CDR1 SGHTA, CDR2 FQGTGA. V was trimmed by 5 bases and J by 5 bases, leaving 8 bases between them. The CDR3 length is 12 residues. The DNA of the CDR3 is TGTGCCAGCAGCCTTGAGGGAGATACGCAGTATTTT. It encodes CASSLEGDTQYF.

CDR3 nucleotides: TGTGCCACCAGTGACTCGGGACTAGCGGGGAACACAGATACGCAGTATTTT. It encodes CATSDSGLAGNTDTQYF. J is TRBJ2-3 and V is TRBV24-1; TRBD2 agrees at 13 bases. Germline V gene lookup returns CDR1 KGHDR and CDR2 SFDVKD. The CDR3 consists of 17 residues. With 4 bases clipped from V and 2 bases from J, the junction kept 5 bases outside the gene matches.

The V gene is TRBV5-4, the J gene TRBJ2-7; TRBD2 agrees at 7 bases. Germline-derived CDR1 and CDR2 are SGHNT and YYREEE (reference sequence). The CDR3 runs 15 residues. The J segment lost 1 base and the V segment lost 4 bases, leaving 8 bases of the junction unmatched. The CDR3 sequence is CASSRGGGSSYEQYF. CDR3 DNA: TGTGCCAGCAGCAGGGGCGGGGGTTCTTCCTACGAGCAGTACTTC.

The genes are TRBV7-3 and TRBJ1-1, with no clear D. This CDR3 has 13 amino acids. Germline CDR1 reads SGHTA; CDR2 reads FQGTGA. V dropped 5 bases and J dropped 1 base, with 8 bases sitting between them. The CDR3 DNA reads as TGTGCCAGCAGCCCTTACGAGAACACTGAAGCTTTCTTT. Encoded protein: CASSPYENTEAFF.

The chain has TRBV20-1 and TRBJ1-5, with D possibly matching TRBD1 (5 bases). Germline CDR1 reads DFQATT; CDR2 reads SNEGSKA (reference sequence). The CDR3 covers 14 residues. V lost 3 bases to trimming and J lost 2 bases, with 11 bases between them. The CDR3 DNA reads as TGCAGTGCTAGTAAGGGACCTCGCAATCAGCCCCAGCATTTT. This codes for CSASKGPRNQPQHF.

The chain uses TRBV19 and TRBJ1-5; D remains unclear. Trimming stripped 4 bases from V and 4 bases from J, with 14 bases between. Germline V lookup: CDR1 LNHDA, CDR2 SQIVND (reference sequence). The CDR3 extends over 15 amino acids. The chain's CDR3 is CASSKQRDGNQPQHF. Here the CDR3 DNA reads TGTGCCAGTAGTAAACAGAGAGATGGAAATCAGCCCCAGCATTTT.

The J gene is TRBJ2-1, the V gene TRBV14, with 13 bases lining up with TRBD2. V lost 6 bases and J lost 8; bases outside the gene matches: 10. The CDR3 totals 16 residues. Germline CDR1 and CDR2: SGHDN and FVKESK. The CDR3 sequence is CASRLGLAGPGDEQFF. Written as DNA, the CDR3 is TGTGCCAGCAGGCTGGGACTAGCGGGACCTGGGGATGAGCAGTTCTTC.

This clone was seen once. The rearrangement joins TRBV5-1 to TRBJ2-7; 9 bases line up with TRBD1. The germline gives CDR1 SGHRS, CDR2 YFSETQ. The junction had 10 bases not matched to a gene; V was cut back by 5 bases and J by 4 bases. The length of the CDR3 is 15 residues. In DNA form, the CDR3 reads TGCGCCAGCAGTTCAGAGGGGACAGGGTTTTACGAGCAGTACTTC. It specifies CASSSEGTGFYEQYF.

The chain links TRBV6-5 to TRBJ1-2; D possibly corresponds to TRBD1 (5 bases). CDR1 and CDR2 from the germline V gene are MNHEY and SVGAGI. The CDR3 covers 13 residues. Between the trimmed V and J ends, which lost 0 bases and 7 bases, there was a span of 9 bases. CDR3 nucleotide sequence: TGTGCCAGCAGTTACTCGACAGCCAGTGGCTACACCTTC. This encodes CASSYSTASGYTF.

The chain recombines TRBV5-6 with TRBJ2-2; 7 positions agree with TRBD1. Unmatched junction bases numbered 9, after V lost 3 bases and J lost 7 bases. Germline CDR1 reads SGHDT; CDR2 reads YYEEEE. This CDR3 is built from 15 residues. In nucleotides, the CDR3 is TGTGCCAGCAGCTCTGGGGACAGTCTATACGGGGAGCTGTTTTTT. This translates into CASSSGDSLYGELFF.

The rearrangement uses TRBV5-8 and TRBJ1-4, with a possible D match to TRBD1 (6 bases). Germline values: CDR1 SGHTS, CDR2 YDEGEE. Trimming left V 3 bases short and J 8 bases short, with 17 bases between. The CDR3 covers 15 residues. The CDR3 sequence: CASSSRQDLGEKLFF. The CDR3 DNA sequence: TGTGCCAGCAGCTCCCGACAGGACCTTGGGGAAAAACTGTTTTTT. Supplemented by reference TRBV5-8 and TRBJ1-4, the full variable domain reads EAGVTQSPTHLIKTRGQQATLRCSPISGHTSVYWYQQALGLGLQFLLWYDEGEERNRGNFPPRFSGRQFPNYSSELNVNALELEDSALYLCASSSRQDLGEKLFFGSGTQLSVL.

CDR3 sequence (DNA): TGCGCCAGCAGCCGGAGCAGCGGCTTGACTGATGAGCAGTTCTTC. Protein: CASSRSSGLTDEQFF. V and J are TRBV4-3 and TRBJ2-1, with D possibly TRBD2 on 5 matching bases. CDR1 and CDR2 from the germline V gene are LGHNA and YSLEER. This CDR3 has 15 residues. Trimming took off 4 bases at V and 8 bases at J, with 18 bases between the two ends.

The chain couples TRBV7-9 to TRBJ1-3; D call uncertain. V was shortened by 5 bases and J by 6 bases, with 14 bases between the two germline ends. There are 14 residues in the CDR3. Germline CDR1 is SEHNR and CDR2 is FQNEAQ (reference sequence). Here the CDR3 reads CASSIPAGENTIYF. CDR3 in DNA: TGTGCCAGCAGCATCCCCGCTGGGGAAAACACCATATATTTT.

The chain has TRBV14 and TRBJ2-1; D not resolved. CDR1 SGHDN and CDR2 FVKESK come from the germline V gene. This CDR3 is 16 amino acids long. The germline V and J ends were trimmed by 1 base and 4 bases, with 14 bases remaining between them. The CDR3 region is CASSQGGGASYNEQFF. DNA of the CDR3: TGTGCCAGCAGCCAAGGCGGCGGTGCTTCTTACAATGAGCAGTTCTTC.